The next 17 T cell receptor beta chains were all read from a single sample in a study of shared clonotypes between healthy human individuals. Some clones are missing from TCRdb's copy, which holds only in-frame ones; the method was immunoSEQ multiplex PCR. The repertoire holds 2.5 million or so clones, over 85% seen once, with around 0.14% in the top ten. Input material: naive CD4+ T cells sorted from blood. Subset here: CD45RA+ positively selected. The source of these receptors is a man aged 18 to 29 in good health.

The J gene is TRBJ2-7, the V gene TRBV19, with 11 bases lining up with TRBD1. The CDR3 is made up of 13 amino acids. Germline values: CDR1 LNHDA, CDR2 SQIVND (reference sequence). Germline trimming cut 10 bases from V and 3 bases from J; bases unmatched to any gene: 5. As DNA, the CDR3 is TGTGCCACCCGAGGGACAGGGGGCTACGAGCAGTACTTC. Translating it yields CATRGTGGYEQYF.

The chain carries TRBV9 and TRBJ2-7; 7 bases align to TRBD1. V gave up 0 bases and J gave up 2 bases; unmatched junction bases: 5. The germline CDR1 and CDR2 sequences are SGDLS and YYNGEE. The CDR3 length is 15 residues. The CDR3 DNA sequence: TGTGCCAGCAGCGTAGCGACAGGGTGGACCTACGAGCAGTACTTC. The encoded protein is CASSVATGWTYEQYF.

Regarding this clone: Other DNA sequences in the same sample also yield this CDR3. The chain combines TRBV30 with TRBJ2-7; D is unclear. V lost 1 base to trimming and J lost 4 bases, with 8 bases between them. CDR3 length: 12 amino acids. CDR1 and CDR2 (germline): GTSNPN, SVGIG (reference sequence). The CDR3 DNA sequence: TGTGCCTGGAGTGAGCAGTCTTACGAGCAGTACTTC. Its protein product is CAWSEQSYEQYF. Combining the CDR3 with reference TRBV30 and TRBJ2-7 gives the whole variable domain SQTIHQWPATLVQPVGSPLSLECTVEGTSNPNLYWYRQAAGRGLQLLFYSVGIGQISSEVPQNLSASRPQDRQFILSSKKLLLSDSGFYLCAWSEQSYEQYFGPGTRLTVT.

The CDR3 region has the DNA TGTGCCAGCAGCCTGGGGACCTGGGACGAGCAGTACTTC. It translates to CASSLGTWDEQYF. The chain employs TRBV7-9 and TRBJ2-7; possibly TRBD1 or TRBD2 for D (5 bases each). Trimming took 5 bases from V and 5 from J, leaving 13 bases between them. Per the germline V gene, CDR1 is SEHNR and CDR2 is FQNEAQ (reference sequence). This CDR3 is 13 amino acids long.

DNA of the CDR3: TGTGCCAGCAGTTACTCACTTAATGCGAACACTGAAGCTTTCTTT. Encoded protein: CASSYSLNANTEAFF. The V and J genes are TRBV6-6 and TRBJ1-1, with unresolved D. The V and J ends lost 0 bases and 1 base respectively, with 9 bases between them. Looked up from germline, CDR1 is MNHNY and CDR2 is SVGAGI (reference sequence). The CDR3 has 15 amino acids.

The chain links TRBV11-2 to TRBJ2-3; D tentatively reads TRBD1 or TRBD2 (5 bases each). Germline values: CDR1 SGHAT, CDR2 FQNNGV. Trimming left V 3 bases short and J 4 bases short, with 11 bases between. The CDR3 loop spans 14 amino acids. This CDR3 reads CASSFGGRADTQYF. CDR3 DNA: TGTGCCAGCAGCTTTGGGGGAAGGGCAGATACGCAGTATTTT.

The chain recombines TRBV2 with TRBJ1-6, with a possible D match to TRBD1 (5 bases). Trimming took 3 bases from V and 9 from J, leaving 21 bases between them. From germline, CDR1 is SNHLY and CDR2 FYNNEI. CDR3 size: 17 residues. In nucleotides, the CDR3 is TGTGCCAGCAGTGAGTCCGTGGGCGCACTCCAGGGTTCACCCCTCCACTTT. The encoded protein is CASSESVGALQGSPLHF.

The chain carries TRBV18 and TRBJ1-1; a possible D gene is TRBD1 (5 bases). The CDR3 runs 12 residues. CDR1 and CDR2 (germline): KGHSH, LQKENI. Deletions cut 6 bases from V and 10 bases from J, with 15 bases between. CDR3 loop: CASSGMQGRAFF. CDR3 in DNA: TGTGCCAGCTCTGGAATGCAGGGAAGAGCTTTCTTT.

The rearrangement uses TRBV6-5 and TRBJ2-2; no reliable D call. Germline V gene data show CDR1 as MNHEY and CDR2 as SVGAGI. V was shortened by 6 bases and J by 7 bases, with 12 bases between the two germline ends. CDR3 length: 13 residues. CDR3 nucleotides: TGTGCCAGCAGAGAACCCGCAGGCGGGGAGCTGTTTTTT. It yields the protein CASREPAGGELFF.

This clone was seen once. The chain is built from TRBV18 and TRBJ2-7; D assignment may be TRBD1 or TRBD2 (6 bases each). Trimming removed 3 bases from V and 2 bases from J, with 14 bases in between. CDR3 size: 15 residues. Germline V CDR1 and CDR2: KGHSH, LQKENI. The CDR3 sequence: CASSPPGAGPYEQYF. DNA for the CDR3: TGTGCCAGCTCACCCCCGGGGGCAGGGCCCTACGAGCAGTACTTC.

The CDR3 sequence: CASSLGQGNAEAFF. The CDR3 DNA reads as TGTGCCAGCAGCTTAGGGCAGGGCAACGCTGAAGCTTTCTTT. The chain is built from TRBV7-9 and TRBJ1-1, with D tentatively TRBD1 (5 bases). V was clipped by 1 base and J by 6 bases, with 12 bases between them. Germline CDR1 SEHNR, CDR2 FQNEAQ (reference sequence). The CDR3 has 14 amino acids.

A note on this clone: The sample contains more than one DNA sequence encoding this CDR3. This rearrangement joins TRBV7-6 to TRBJ2-2; D is undetermined. The CDR3 contains 14 residues. CDR1 is SGHVS, CDR2 FNYEAQ, per germline. V was clipped by 2 bases and J by 2 bases, with 6 bases between them. The CDR3 sequence: CASSLPANTGELFF. For the CDR3, the DNA is TGTGCCAGCAGCTTACCCGCCAACACCGGGGAGCTGTTTTTT.

The chain recombines TRBV28 with TRBJ1-4; TRBD1 agrees at 7 bases. CDR3 size: 15 residues. Germline V CDR1 and CDR2: MDHEN, SYDVKM. Trimming removed 10 bases from V and 7 bases from J; junction bases left unmatched: 15. Written as DNA, the CDR3 is TGTGCCACCTCTAAGCGGGGACAGCTAAGTGAAAAACTGTTTTTT. This codes for CATSKRGQLSEKLFF.

The chain joins TRBV7-9 to TRBJ1-1; no reliable D call. Trimming removed 8 bases from V and 1 base from J, with 8 bases in between. The CDR3 sequence is 12 residues long. CDR1 is SEHNR, CDR2 FQNEAQ, per germline (reference sequence). CDR3 amino acids: CASGAGNTEAFF. CDR3 nucleotide sequence: TGTGCCAGCGGAGCGGGGAACACTGAAGCTTTCTTT.

The chain joins TRBV2 to TRBJ2-3, with 12 bases aligning to TRBD2. This CDR3 is built from 19 residues. V shed 6 bases, J shed 0 bases, and the junction held 13 bases outside the gene matches. CDR1 and CDR2 from the germline V gene are SNHLY and FYNNEI. The CDR3: CASSRGLAGIKPSTDTQYF. In DNA, the CDR3 is TGTGCCAGCAGCAGAGGACTAGCGGGGATTAAACCTAGCACAGATACGCAGTATTTT.

This clone was observed once. V is TRBV27 and J is TRBJ1-5; no definite D call. The CDR3 runs to 15 residues. Germline V lookup: CDR1 MNHEY, CDR2 SMNVEV (reference sequence). The V end was cut by 0 bases, the J end by 4 bases, with 10 bases between. CDR3 DNA: TGTGCCAGCAGTTTATCAGGCCAGCGGAATCAGCCCCAGCATTTT. Residues: CASSLSGQRNQPQHF.

The chain has TRBV4-3 and TRBJ2-1; tentative D call: TRBD2 (5 bases). V lost 4 bases and J 4 bases, leaving 11 bases between the germline ends. CDR3 length equals 14 residues. CDR1 and CDR2 from the germline V gene are LGHNA and YSLEER. In DNA, the CDR3 is TGCGCCAGCAGCCCGGAGGCCCCATACAATGAGCAGTTCTTC. It specifies CASSPEAPYNEQFF.